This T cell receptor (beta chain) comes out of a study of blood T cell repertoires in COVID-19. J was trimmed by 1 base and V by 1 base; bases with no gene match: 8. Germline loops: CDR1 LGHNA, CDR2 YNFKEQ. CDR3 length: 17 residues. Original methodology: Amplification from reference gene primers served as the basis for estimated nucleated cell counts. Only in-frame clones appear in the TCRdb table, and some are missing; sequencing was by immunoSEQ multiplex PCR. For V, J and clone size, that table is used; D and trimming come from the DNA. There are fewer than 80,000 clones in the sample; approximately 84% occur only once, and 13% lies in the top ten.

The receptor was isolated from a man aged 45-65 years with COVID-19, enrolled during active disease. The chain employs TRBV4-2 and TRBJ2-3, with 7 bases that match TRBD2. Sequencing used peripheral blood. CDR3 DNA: TGTGCCAGCAGCCAAGCCCTCGCGGGGGAGGGCACAGATACGCAGTATTTT. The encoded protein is CASSQALAGEGTDTQYF.